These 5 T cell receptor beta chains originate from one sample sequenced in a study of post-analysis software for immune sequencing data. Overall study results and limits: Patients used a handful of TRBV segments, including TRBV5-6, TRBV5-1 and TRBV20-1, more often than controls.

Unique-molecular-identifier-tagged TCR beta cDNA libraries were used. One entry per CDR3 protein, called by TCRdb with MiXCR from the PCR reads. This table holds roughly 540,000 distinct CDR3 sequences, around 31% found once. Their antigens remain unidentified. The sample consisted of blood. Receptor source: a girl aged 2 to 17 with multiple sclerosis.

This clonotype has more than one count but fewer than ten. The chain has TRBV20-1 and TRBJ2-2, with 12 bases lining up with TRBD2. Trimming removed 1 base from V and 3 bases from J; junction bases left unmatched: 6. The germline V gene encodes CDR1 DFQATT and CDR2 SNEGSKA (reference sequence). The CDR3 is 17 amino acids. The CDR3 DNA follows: TGCAGTGCTAGAGTTCTAGCGGGGGGGCTGCACACCGGGGAGCTGTTTTTT. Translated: CSARVLAGGLHTGELFF.

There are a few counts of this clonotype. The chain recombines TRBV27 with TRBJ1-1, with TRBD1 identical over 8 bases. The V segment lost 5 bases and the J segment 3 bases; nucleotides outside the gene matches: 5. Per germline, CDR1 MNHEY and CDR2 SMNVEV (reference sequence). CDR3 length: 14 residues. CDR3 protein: CASSPDRGYTEAFF. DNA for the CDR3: TGTGCCAGCAGTCCAGACAGGGGTTACACTGAAGCTTTCTTT.

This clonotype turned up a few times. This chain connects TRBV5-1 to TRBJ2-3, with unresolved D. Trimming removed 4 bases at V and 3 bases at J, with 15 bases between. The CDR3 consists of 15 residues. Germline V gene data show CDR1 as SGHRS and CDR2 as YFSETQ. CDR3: CASSPALVTTDTQYF. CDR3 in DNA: TGCGCCAGCAGCCCGGCCCTTGTCACGACAGATACGCAGTATTTT.

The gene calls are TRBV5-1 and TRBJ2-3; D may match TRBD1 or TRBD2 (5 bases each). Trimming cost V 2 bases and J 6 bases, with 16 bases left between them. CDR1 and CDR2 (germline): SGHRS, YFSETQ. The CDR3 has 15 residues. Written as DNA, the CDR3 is TGCGCCAGCAGCTTACGGGGTCTCAAGGGGGATACGCAGTATTTT. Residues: CASSLRGLKGDTQYF.

The CDR3 spells CASSLDNVNKGDTQYF. The CDR3 region has the DNA TGTGCCAGCAGCTTAGATAACGTGAATAAGGGAGATACGCAGTATTTT. The V and J genes are TRBV11-2 and TRBJ2-3; D gene ambiguous. The CDR3 covers 16 residues. V dropped 0 bases and J dropped 5 bases, with 15 bases sitting between them. CDR1 and CDR2 (germline): SGHAT, FQNNGV.